These 7 T cell receptor beta chains came from one sample sequenced in a study of blood T cell repertoires in COVID-19. TCRdb keeps only in-frame clones here, not all; method: immunoSEQ multiplex PCR. Seen here are about 210,000 clones, 80% to 90% observed once, and the top ten hold more than 1.4%. Sequencing input: peripheral blood. All receptors come from a man between 18 and 29 years old with active or convalescent COVID-19.

This clone came up once. It is unclear where the CDR3 begins or ends on the DNA, so no DNA is shown, and the CDR3 is as TCRdb lists it. The CDR3 here is CASSVVGVAAGAVHF. The V gene is TRBV27, the J gene TRBJ2-4; no check of the table's D call, TRBD2, against the DNA was made. Termini included, the CDR3 measures 15 amino acids. CDR1 and CDR2 (germline): MNHEY, SMNVEV (reference sequence).

Only one count was recorded for this clone. The chain employs TRBV28 and TRBJ1-2, with a possible D match to TRBD1 (5 bases). Trimming left V 6 bases short and J 10 bases short, with 21 bases between. Germline loops: CDR1 MDHEN, CDR2 SYDVKM. The CDR3 contains 14 residues. Written as DNA, the CDR3 is TGTGCCAGCAGCCCAATAATGGGGGGGGTAGACTACACCTTC. This sequence encodes CASSPIMGGVDYTF.

In this sample, this clone turned up once. This chain links TRBV9 with TRBJ2-7; D uncertain. V was pared by 0 bases and J by 5 bases, with 15 bases between. This CDR3 spans 15 amino acids. Germline V lookup: CDR1 SGDLS, CDR2 YYNGEE. CDR3 sequence: CASSVGGAPGHEQYF. The CDR3 region has the DNA TGTGCCAGCAGCGTAGGAGGAGCTCCGGGTCACGAGCAGTACTTC.

The chain is built from TRBV30 and TRBJ1-6; D remains unclear. Trimming took off 2 bases at V and 4 bases at J, with 15 bases between the two ends. There are 16 residues in the CDR3. Germline loops: CDR1 GTSNPN, CDR2 SVGIG (reference sequence). DNA for the CDR3: TGTGCCTGGAGTAGTCTCGGAGAGGGATATAATTCACCCCTCCACTTT. Amino acid sequence: CAWSSLGEGYNSPLHF.

The rearrangement links TRBV7-3 to TRBJ2-5; TRBD2 is a possible D gene (5 bases). Germline values: CDR1 SGHTA, CDR2 FQGTGA. V lost 2 bases, J lost 5 bases, and 9 bases lay in between. The CDR3 has 13 amino acids. This CDR3 reads CASSLGEWETQYF. The CDR3 nucleotides read TGTGCCAGCAGCTTAGGGGAGTGGGAGACCCAGTACTTC.

The rearrangement uses TRBV15 and TRBJ2-7, with 7 bases identical to TRBD1. The CDR3 contains 14 residues. V shed 3 bases, J shed 4 bases, and the junction held 6 bases outside the gene matches. Germline CDR1 reads LNHNV; CDR2 reads YYDKDF (reference sequence). CDR3 residues: CATSRRTGEYEQYF. Written as DNA, the CDR3 is TGTGCCACCAGCAGGAGGACAGGAGAGTACGAGCAGTACTTC.

V and J are TRBV30 and TRBJ1-1; perhaps TRBD1 as D (6 bases). The germline gives CDR1 GTSNPN, CDR2 SVGIG (reference sequence). V was pared by 8 bases and J by 3 bases, with 16 bases between. The CDR3 covers 13 residues. CDR3 bases: TGTGCCCAGGTACGGGACACCTACACTGAAGCTTTCTTT. Translated: CAQVRDTYTEAFF.